Following are 30 T cell receptor beta chains from one sample sequenced in a study of shared clonotypes between healthy human individuals. Sequencing was performed with immunoSEQ multiplex PCR; in TCRdb, only in-frame clones are kept and a portion is missing. The sample lists roughly 2.5 million clones, approximately 94% occurring once. Material for sequencing was naive CD4+ T cells sorted from blood. Subset in this sample: CD45RA+ positively selected. The receptors here all came from a man aged 18 to 35 in good health.

This clone was counted once. This sequence joins TRBV5-4 and TRBJ2-7; 14 bases fit TRBD2. This CDR3 contains 15 residues. The germline V gene encodes CDR1 SGHNT and CDR2 YYREEE (reference sequence). Losses at the gene ends were 3 bases for V and 2 bases for J; bases not matched to a gene: 1. The CDR3 coding sequence is TGTGCCAGCAGCTCGGGACTAGCGGGAGCCTACGAGCAGTACTTC. This translates into CASSSGLAGAYEQYF.

The genes are TRBV4-3 and TRBJ2-5; 8 bases match TRBD2. Looked up from germline, CDR1 is LGHNA and CDR2 is YSLEER. The CDR3 is 16 residues long. The V and J ends lost 4 bases and 0 bases, in that order; junction bases with no gene match: 7. CDR3 in amino acids: CASSLVTSANQETQYF. The CDR3 DNA sequence: TGCGCCAGCAGCCTCGTGACTAGCGCCAACCAAGAGACCCAGTACTTC.

On this clone: In the same sample, other DNA sequences code for this CDR3. The chain combines TRBV20-1 with TRBJ1-1; D remains unclear. V was shortened by 5 bases and J by 0 bases, with 4 bases between the two germline ends. The CDR3 runs 11 residues. Germline V gene sequence: CDR1 DFQATT, CDR2 SNEGSKA (reference sequence). Here the CDR3 reads CSAYMNTEAFF. The CDR3 DNA reads TGCAGTGCTTACATGAACACTGAAGCTTTCTTT.

This clone was seen just once. At one boundary the junction diverges from the germline segment, which might be a read error. The chain couples TRBV7-7 to TRBJ2-5; no firm D call. The CDR3 totals 14 residues. Germline V gives CDR1 SSHAT, CDR2 FNYEAQ (reference sequence). Here the CDR3 reads CASSFQRDQETQYF. CDR3 bases: TGTGCTAGCAGCTTCCAGCGAGACCAAGAGACCCAGTACTTC.

V is TRBV5-1 and J is TRBJ1-1; 8 nucleotides match TRBD1. Germline lookup yields CDR1 SGHRS and CDR2 YFSETQ. V shed 6 bases and J 10 bases; nucleotides not matched to a gene: 8. The CDR3 totals 12 residues. The CDR3 nucleotides read TGCGCCAGCAACCACGACAGGGGCCCAGCTTTCTTT. Residues: CASNHDRGPAFF.

Regarding this clone: The sample carries other DNA sequences with the same CDR3. The V call is TRBV21-1, the J call TRBJ2-7; the table names TRBD1, a call not compared with the DNA. TRBV21-1 is deemed a pseudogene. The CDR3 runs to 14 residues. CDR3 coding DNA: TGTGCCAGCAGCAAAGGAGGGGACAGCTACGAGCAGTACTTC. Amino acids: CASSKGGDSYEQYF.

This chain uses TRBV7-9 with TRBJ2-5; tentatively, D is TRBD1 or TRBD2 (5 bases each). The CDR3 sequence is 14 residues long. The V end was cut by 7 bases, the J end by 5 bases, with 17 bases between. Per germline, CDR1 SEHNR and CDR2 FQNEAQ (reference sequence). The CDR3 reads CASTSDGTHETQYF. CDR3 bases: TGTGCCAGCACCTCAGACGGGACGCATGAGACCCAGTACTTC.

This clone has more than one count but fewer than ten. Other DNA sequences in this specimen translate into the identical CDR3. This chain uses TRBV30 with TRBJ1-1, with D unresolved. The CDR3 is 12 amino acids. The germline V gene encodes CDR1 GTSNPN and CDR2 SVGIG (reference sequence). V lost 1 base and J lost 0, with 3 bases in between. The CDR3 reads CAWSGMNTEAFF. CDR3 sequence (DNA): TGTGCCTGGAGTGGAATGAACACTGAAGCTTTCTTT.

V usage is TRBV30 and J usage is TRBJ2-3; 15 bases agree with TRBD2. The germline CDR1 and CDR2 sequences are GTSNPN and SVGIG (reference sequence). The trim removed 0 bases at V and 1 base at J, leaving 11 bases unmatched. This CDR3 region has 20 residues. CDR3 amino acids: CAWSVQRTSGGAAGTDTQYF. The DNA of the CDR3 is TGTGCCTGGAGTGTACAGAGGACTAGCGGGGGGGCCGCAGGCACAGATACGCAGTATTTT.

The chain couples TRBV10-3 to TRBJ1-2, with D possibly being TRBD1 (6 bases). Deletions cut 4 bases from V and 4 bases from J, with 10 bases between. Germline CDR1 is ENHRY and CDR2 is SYGVKD. The CDR3 has 13 amino acids. The CDR3 region has the DNA TGTGCCATCAGTGCACAGGGTACCTATGGCTACACCTTC. This translates into CAISAQGTYGYTF.

The rearrangement joins TRBV2 to TRBJ2-6, with 14 bases matching TRBD2. There are 18 residues in the CDR3. Germline values: CDR1 SNHLY, CDR2 FYNNEI. V gave up 4 bases and J gave up 2 bases; unmatched junction bases: 4. In DNA form, the CDR3 reads TGTGCCAGCAGTGGGACTAGCGGGGGGCTCCCTGGGGCCAACGTCCTGACTTTC. It encodes CASSGTSGGLPGANVLTF.

This sequence joins TRBV30 and TRBJ1-2; TRBD1 agrees at 8 bases. V lost 1 base to trimming and J lost 4 bases; unmatched junction nucleotides: 11. The V gene's germline CDR1 is GTSNPN and CDR2 SVGIG (reference sequence). The CDR3 is 16 amino acids. CDR3 sequence: CAWSANAGGKGYGYTF. In DNA form, the CDR3 reads TGTGCCTGGAGTGCCAATGCAGGGGGCAAGGGCTATGGCTACACCTTC.

The J gene is TRBJ2-6, the V gene TRBV7-8; 8 bases are shared with TRBD1. This CDR3 is 18 amino acids long. Germline-derived CDR1 and CDR2 are SGHVS and FQNEAQ. The junction had 11 bases not matched to a gene; V was cut back by 5 bases and J by 2 bases. The CDR3, as DNA: TGTGCCAGCAGCAAAGAGGACAGGGTTCTCGCTGGGGCCAACGTCCTGACTTTC. This sequence encodes CASSKEDRVLAGANVLTF.

The CDR3 DNA sequence: TGCGCCAGCAGTGCAAGACAGGGAACCTACGAGCAGTACTTC. Its translation is CASSARQGTYEQYF. The chain recombines TRBV10-1 with TRBJ2-7, with 7 bases matching TRBD1. This CDR3 contains 14 residues. The germline V gene encodes CDR1 WNHNN and CDR2 SYGVQD (reference sequence). Unmatched junction bases numbered 5, after V lost 4 bases and J lost 2 bases.

V and J are TRBV5-1 and TRBJ2-1; 9 bases line up with TRBD1. V dropped 4 bases and J dropped 8; count of bases not matched to a gene: 13. Germline CDR1 reads SGHRS; CDR2 reads YFSETQ. The CDR3 covers 16 residues. CDR3: CASSDRTGGPSDEQFF. Here the CDR3 DNA reads TGCGCCAGCAGCGACCGAACAGGGGGCCCTTCGGATGAGCAGTTCTTC.

About this clone: Other DNA sequences in the sample encode the same CDR3. The rearrangement joins TRBV5-6 to TRBJ2-2, with D unclear. V lost 0 bases and J 3 bases, leaving 3 bases between the germline ends. This CDR3 has 13 amino acids. CDR1 and CDR2 from the germline V gene are SGHDT and YYEEEE. The CDR3 bases are TGTGCCAGCAGCTTGGCGGACACCGGGGAGCTGTTTTTT. Translated: CASSLADTGELFF.

A few counts support this clone. The chain links TRBV5-8 to TRBJ2-7, with 9 nucleotides matching TRBD1. Germline V lookup: CDR1 SGHTS, CDR2 YDEGEE. V lost 5 bases to trimming and J lost 7 bases; unmatched junction nucleotides: 7. The CDR3 spans 13 residues. The CDR3 protein is CASSPDRGREQYF. The CDR3, as DNA: TGTGCCAGCAGTCCGGACAGGGGACGTGAGCAGTACTTC.

This chain joins TRBV25-1 and TRBJ1-1; 8 nucleotides agree with TRBD1. The CDR3 length is 12 residues. V was clipped by 4 bases and J by 8 bases; unmatched bases: 3. The germline gives CDR1 MGHDK, CDR2 SYGVNS. CDR3 region: CASSGQGIEAFF. CDR3 sequence (DNA): TGTGCCAGCAGTGGACAGGGGATAGAAGCTTTCTTT.

The V gene is TRBV28, the J gene TRBJ2-7, with a possible D match to TRBD1 (6 bases). The V gene's germline CDR1 is MDHEN and CDR2 SYDVKM. Trimming removed 9 bases at V and 4 bases at J, with 28 bases between. This CDR3 region has 17 residues. The CDR3 nucleotides are TGTGCCAGTTGCGGCGGATGGGCGGACAGAATTATGTACGAGCAGTACTTC. This translates into CASCGGWADRIMYEQYF.

V and J are TRBV18 and TRBJ2-5; 9 nucleotides line up with TRBD1. CDR3 length: 16 residues. The germline V gene encodes CDR1 KGHSH and CDR2 LQKENI. V trimming: 5 bases; J trimming: 4 bases; junction bases outside the gene matches: 11. The CDR3 protein is CASSSQGARGGETQYF. Here the CDR3 DNA reads TGTGCCAGCTCATCACAGGGGGCCAGAGGAGGAGAGACCCAGTACTTC.

The V and J genes are TRBV6-5 and TRBJ1-5; possibly TRBD1 for D (6 bases). CDR1 MNHEY and CDR2 SVGAGI come from the germline V gene. The V gene lost 6 bases and the J gene lost 1 base, with 10 bases spanning the gap. The CDR3 runs 14 residues. CDR3 DNA: TGTGCCAGCAGAAGAGGGGGGAGCAATCAGCCCCAGCATTTT. Amino acid sequence: CASRRGGSNQPQHF.

The chain recombines TRBV6-1 with TRBJ1-3; a weak D match, TRBD1 (6 bases). The V end was cut by 2 bases, the J end by 2 bases, with 13 bases between. The CDR3 is 16 amino acids. Per the germline V gene, CDR1 is MNHNS and CDR2 is SASEGT. CDR3 DNA sequence: TGTGCCAGCAGTGAACTGGGGGCGAGGGCTGGAAACACCATATATTTT. Protein product: CASSELGARAGNTIYF.

CDR3 bases: TGTGCCAGCAGTTTCGGCAGGGGGGAAAATCAGCCCCAGCATTTT. The encoded protein is CASSFGRGENQPQHF. This chain uses TRBV27 with TRBJ1-5, with 7 positions matching TRBD1. The germline V gene has CDR1 MNHEY and CDR2 SMNVEV (reference sequence). V dropped 3 bases and J dropped 4; count of bases not matched to a gene: 6. The CDR3 is 15 residues long.

In the case of this clone: Other DNA sequences in this specimen translate into the identical CDR3. The J gene is TRBJ1-6, the V gene TRBV9, with 7 bases aligning to TRBD1. CDR3 size: 15 residues. V lost 0 bases to trimming and J lost 7 bases; unmatched junction nucleotides: 4. CDR1 SGDLS and CDR2 YYNGEE come from the germline V gene. The CDR3 coding sequence is TGTGCCAGCAGCGTAGGAGGACAGGTCAATTCACCCCTCCACTTT. This translates into CASSVGGQVNSPLHF.

The table lists this clone with a few counts. V and J are TRBV10-3 and TRBJ1-1; TRBD1 aligns across 7 bases. The V gene's germline CDR1 is ENHRY and CDR2 SYGVKD. V was clipped by 4 bases and J by 11 bases; unmatched bases: 4. This CDR3 comprises 11 residues. The CDR3 region is CAISGTGIAFF. The DNA of the CDR3 is TGTGCCATCAGTGGGACAGGTATCGCTTTCTTT.

The genes are TRBV5-8 and TRBJ1-2; no reliable D call. Germline-derived CDR1 and CDR2 are SGHTS and YDEGEE. Trimming took off 0 bases at V and 8 bases at J, with 5 bases between the two ends. The CDR3 is 11 residues long. The CDR3 reads CASSLARGYTF. The CDR3 nucleotides are TGTGCCAGCAGCTTGGCTAGAGGCTACACCTTC.

The chain links TRBV27 to TRBJ2-5, with D tentatively TRBD2 (5 bases). The CDR3 consists of 19 residues. CDR1 MNHEY and CDR2 SMNVEV come from the germline V gene (reference sequence). V was cut by 2 bases and J by 4 bases, with 26 bases left in between. CDR3 in amino acids: CASSLRRVLKLTKVETQYF. Here the CDR3 DNA reads TGTGCCAGCAGTTTACGGCGGGTGCTCAAACTAACCAAAGTAGAGACCCAGTACTTC.

The chain joins TRBV2 to TRBJ2-3; 14 bases match TRBD2. V lost 4 bases, J lost 4 bases, and 1 base stayed unmatched. From germline, CDR1 is SNHLY and CDR2 FYNNEI. CDR3 length: 15 amino acids. Here the CDR3 DNA reads TGTGCCAGCAGTGGACTAGCGGGAGGGGCAGATACGCAGTATTTT. It encodes CASSGLAGGADTQYF.

The chain carries TRBV4-3 and TRBJ1-4; D is unclear. Germline V CDR1 and CDR2: LGHNA, YSLEER. The CDR3 is 16 residues long. V was pared by 0 bases and J by 4 bases, with 12 bases between. The CDR3: CASSQDHPKFNEKLFF. CDR3 bases: TGCGCCAGCAGCCAAGATCACCCGAAGTTTAATGAAAAACTGTTTTTT.

The chain joins TRBV6-1 to TRBJ1-6; D ambiguous. Germline V lookup: CDR1 MNHNS, CDR2 SASEGT. The CDR3 runs 15 residues. Trimming cost V 1 base and J 3 bases, with 7 bases left between them. The CDR3 loop reads CASSEGTVYNSPLHF. The CDR3 nucleotides are TGTGCCAGCAGTGAAGGGACGGTCTATAATTCACCCCTCCACTTT.